The 18 T cell receptor beta chains in this list originate from one sample, sequenced in a study of cytomegalovirus exposure and HLA in healthy donors (dated by TCRdb to between 2016 and 2019). Library generation was performed with the immunoSEQ multiplex PCR assay. A mixture of 60 forward primers for TCR Vbeta segments and 13 reverse primers for TCR Jbeta segments was used in the multiplex PCR. TCRdb stores this immuneACCESS table with in-frame sequences only. Part of the clones is absent; in the studies checked, under half of the shortfall reflects unresolved V genes, and no reason is known for the rest. Counted in this sample were some 170,000 clones; 70% to 80% of them appeared once. The ten top clones hold around 3.4% of the sample. Sequenced sample: PBMCs. Receptors originate from a woman aged 55-70 years in good health and CMV-seropositive.

To note about this clone: Germline is not matched at one junction end, which may reflect a read error. The chain uses TRBV9 and TRBJ2-6; a possible D gene is TRBD1 (5 bases). CDR1 SGDLS and CDR2 YYNGEE come from the germline V gene. The CDR3 is 15 residues long. In DNA form, the CDR3 reads TGTGCCAGCAGCCTTCAGGTCTCTGGGGCCAACGGCCTGACTTTC. It specifies CASSLQVSGANGLTF.

J is TRBJ1-2 and V is TRBV19, with 7 bases aligning to TRBD1. The trim removed 6 bases at V and 3 bases at J, leaving 7 bases unmatched. The CDR3 totals 14 residues. Germline CDR1 LNHDA, CDR2 SQIVND (reference sequence). CDR3 residues: CASSRQGRDYGYTF. The CDR3 DNA follows: TGTGCCAGTAGCAGACAGGGTAGGGACTATGGCTACACCTTC.

The rearrangement links TRBV30 to TRBJ2-2, with D unclear. CDR1 and CDR2 (germline): GTSNPN, SVGIG (reference sequence). The CDR3 consists of 14 residues. Between the trimmed V and J ends, which lost 0 bases and 1 base, there was a span of 6 bases. CDR3 residues: CAWSVLKNTGELFF. The DNA for the CDR3 is TGTGCCTGGAGTGTACTCAAGAACACCGGGGAGCTGTTTTTT.

This chain links TRBV19 with TRBJ2-1; the D gene is possibly TRBD2 (5 bases). The CDR3 has 15 amino acids. Trimming removed 8 bases at V and 1 base at J, with 15 bases between. Germline lookup yields CDR1 LNHDA and CDR2 SQIVND (reference sequence). CDR3 DNA sequence: TGTGCCAGTCAGAGGGCCTGGGAGTCCTACAATGAGCAGTTCTTC. This codes for CASQRAWESYNEQFF.

The CDR3 protein is CAIGRTSGVDNEQFF. The CDR3 DNA reads TGTGCCATCGGTCGGACTAGCGGGGTAGACAATGAGCAGTTCTTC. The chain joins TRBV10-3 to TRBJ2-1; 12 positions match TRBD2. CDR3 length: 15 residues. The trim removed 8 bases at V and 5 bases at J, leaving 7 bases unmatched. Per the germline V gene, CDR1 is ENHRY and CDR2 is SYGVKD.

V usage is TRBV21-1 and J usage is TRBJ2-5; the D call TRBD1 from the table was never checked on the DNA. TRBV21-1 is a pseudogene segment. This CDR3 is 14 amino acids long. The CDR3 reads CASSKPGTEETQYF. CDR3 coding DNA: TGTGCCAGCAGCAAGCCCGGGACAGAAGAGACCCAGTACTTC.

The chain links TRBV13 to TRBJ1-2, with D possibly TRBD1 on 5 matching bases. This CDR3 has 14 amino acids. Deletions cut 5 bases from V and 4 bases from J, with 14 bases between. Germline V gives CDR1 PRHDT, CDR2 FYEKMQ (reference sequence). CDR3: CASSPRQRSYGYTF. Here the CDR3 DNA reads TGTGCCAGCAGCCCGAGACAGAGGTCCTATGGCTACACCTTC.

This chain connects TRBV28 to TRBJ1-6; TRBD1 is a possible D gene (6 bases). Trimming left V 5 bases short and J 8 bases short, with 16 bases between. This CDR3 has 15 amino acids. Germline V gene lookup returns CDR1 MDHEN and CDR2 SYDVKM. CDR3 residues: CASSPDQGGDSPLHF. In nucleotides, the CDR3 is TGTGCCAGCAGTCCCGACCAAGGGGGGGATTCACCCCTCCACTTT. The full variable domain, completed using reference TRBV28 and TRBJ1-6, is DVKVTQSSRYLVKRTGEKVFLECVQDMDHENMFWYRQDPGLGLRLIYFSYDVKMKEKGDIPEGYSVSREKKERFSLILESASTNQTSMYLCASSPDQGGDSPLHFGNGTRLTVT.

This clone came up once. The chain employs TRBV5-1 and TRBJ2-1; 8 bases are shared with TRBD2. CDR1 and CDR2 from the germline V gene are SGHRS and YFSETQ. The CDR3 consists of 15 residues. Trimming at V came to 5 bases and at J to 4 bases, leaving 8 bases not matched to a gene. Here the CDR3 reads CASRLSGMGYNEQFF. Written as DNA, the CDR3 is TGCGCCAGCAGGCTTAGCGGGATGGGGTACAATGAGCAGTTCTTC.

This sequence joins TRBV6-1 and TRBJ1-1; D not resolved. CDR3 length equals 16 residues. Per germline, CDR1 MNHNS and CDR2 SASEGT. Deletions cut 0 bases from V and 1 base from J, with 12 bases between. The CDR3 sequence: CASSEAPGRSNTEAFF. The CDR3 nucleotides read TGTGCCAGCAGTGAAGCCCCTGGCAGGTCGAACACTGAAGCTTTCTTT.

The J gene is TRBJ2-5, the V gene TRBV5-1; TRBD2 matches 8 bases. CDR3 length equals 17 residues. CDR1 and CDR2 from the germline V gene are SGHRS and YFSETQ. V gave up 1 base and J gave up 4 bases; unmatched junction bases: 12. The chain's CDR3 is CASSLLQTGRAGETQYF. CDR3 sequence (DNA): TGCGCCAGCAGCTTGCTGCAAACCGGGAGGGCGGGAGAGACCCAGTACTTC.

V gene TRBV9 combines with J gene TRBJ2-1; 8 bases are a match to TRBD1. This CDR3 has 15 amino acids. Germline CDR1 reads SGDLS; CDR2 reads YYNGEE. V was pared by 0 bases and J by 4 bases, with 3 bases of the junction left unmatched. CDR3 sequence: CASSVDGQGYNEQFF. CDR3 coding DNA: TGTGCCAGCAGCGTAGATGGACAGGGTTACAATGAGCAGTTCTTC.

J is TRBJ2-7 and V is TRBV7-9, with a possible D match to TRBD2 (6 bases). The CDR3 sequence is 13 residues long. Germline CDR1 and CDR2: SEHNR and FQNEAQ (reference sequence). V lost 3 bases and J lost 7, with 13 bases in between. The CDR3 DNA is TGTGCCAGCAGCTTCCGCGCACGGGGGGAGCAGTACTTC. Its translation: CASSFRARGEQYF.

The chain combines TRBV2 with TRBJ2-3; D gene ambiguous. Germline V lookup: CDR1 SNHLY, CDR2 FYNNEI. V lost 5 bases to trimming and J lost 4 bases, with 4 bases between them. This CDR3 is built from 11 residues. The CDR3 loop is CASSTADTQYF. The CDR3 DNA reads as TGTGCCAGCAGTACTGCAGATACGCAGTATTTT. Filled out from reference TRBV2 and TRBJ2-3, the complete variable domain reads EPEVTQTPSHQVTQMGQEVILRCVPISNHLYFYWYRQILGQKVEFLVSFYNNEISEKSEIFDDQFSVERPDGSNFTLKIRSTKLEDSAMYFCASSTADTQYFGPGTRLTVL.

This chain joins TRBV7-2 and TRBJ1-4, with TRBD1 identical over 7 bases. Looked up from germline, CDR1 is SGHTA and CDR2 is FQGNSA. This CDR3 has 15 amino acids. The junction had 11 bases not matched to a gene; V was cut back by 5 bases and J by 8 bases. CDR3 DNA sequence: TGTGCCAGCAGCACCTATACAGGGGATCAGGAAAAACTGTTTTTT. This sequence encodes CASSTYTGDQEKLFF.

On this clone itself: One end of the junction varies from germline; a read error may be responsible. The V call is TRBV10-3, the J call TRBJ2-4, with D possibly being TRBD2 (7 bases). CDR3 size: 16 residues. The germline V gene has CDR1 ENHRY and CDR2 SYGVKD. CDR3 bases: TGTGCCATCAGTGAGTGGGGGGGCCCACCTAAAAACAGTCAGTACTTC. This encodes CAISEWGGPPKNSQYF.

V is TRBV5-4 and J is TRBJ1-3, with D maybe TRBD1 (5 bases). CDR1 is SGHNT, CDR2 YYREEE, per germline (reference sequence). Trimming cost V 2 bases and J 6 bases, with 12 bases left between them. This CDR3 spans 14 amino acids. DNA for the CDR3: TGTGCCAGCAGCTTACAAGGGGCGGCAAACACCATATATTTT. Amino acids: CASSLQGAANTIYF.

This clone has only a few counts. The J gene is TRBJ1-1, the V gene TRBV25-1; TRBD1 might be the D (6 bases). Germline V gene lookup returns CDR1 MGHDK and CDR2 SYGVNS. This CDR3 has 16 amino acids. V was clipped by 2 bases and J by 5 bases, with 18 bases between them. For the CDR3, the DNA is TGTGCCAGCAGTGAAGGGGGGGCGTACGGGGGGACTGAAGCTTTCTTT. It codes for CASSEGGAYGGTEAFF.